The rows below give T cell receptor beta chains drawn from one sample of a study of shared clonotypes between healthy human individuals. The table came from immunoSEQ multiplex PCR; TCRdb's copy has only in-frame clones and leaves some out. The repertoire consists of approximately 650,000 clones, with over 95% occurring once and the leading ten covering 0.085% to 0.11%. The sample was naive CD8+ T cells sorted from blood. The receptor set was obtained from a woman in her 30s in good health. CDR3s include the opening cysteine and the closing phenylalanine or tryptophan. The D gene is left open where the match is weak. Size is omitted from some rows. Given values are once, few, many or a class for expanded clones.

NA,TRBV10-3,NA,TRBJ2-5,TGTGCCATCAGCGAACTAACGGCTATCCCATCCGGGCTCCCACAGGAGACCCAGTACTTC,CAISELTAIPSGLPQETQYF
NA,TRBV7-9,NA,TRBJ1-2,TGTGCCAGCAGCTCGGACATTTCCGCCTATGGCTACACCTTC,CASSSDISAYGYTF
NA,TRBV7-9,TRBD1,TRBJ1-1,TGTGCCAGCAGCTGGACAGGAAGTTCCGAAGCTTTCTTT,CASSWTGSSEAFF
NA,TRBV4-1,TRBD2,TRBJ2-1,TGCGCCAGCAGCCCTAGGCCGGGACTAAGCCCTTACAATGAGCAGTTCTTC,CASSPRPGLSPYNEQFF
NA,TRBV14,NA,TRBJ2-3,TGTGCCAGCAGCCAAGCTTTGCAGGGGGGAGATACGCAGTATTTT,CASSQALQGGDTQYF
NA,TRBV5-1,NA,TRBJ2-7,TGCGCCAGCAGCTTGATTGAAGGGGGCTACGAGCAGTACTTC,CASSLIEGGYEQYF
NA,TRBV28,NA,TRBJ1-1,TGTGCCAGCAGAGCGTGGCAGTTCACTGAAGCTTTCTTT,CASRAWQFTEAFF
NA,TRBV9,NA,TRBJ2-7,TGTGCCAGCAGCCCATGGGACACAAGCTACGAGCAGTACTTC,CASSPWDTSYEQYF
once,TRBV5-8,TRBD1,TRBJ2-3,TGTGCCAGCAGCCGGGGACAGCCTAGCACAGATACGCAGTATTTT,CASSRGQPSTDTQYF
NA,TRBV6-5,TRBD1,TRBJ1-2,TGTGCCAGCAGTTCCATGCAGGGGGCCAATGGCTACACCTTC,CASSSMQGANGYTF
NA,TRBV27,TRBD2,TRBJ2-3,TGTGCCAGCAGTTTACTTCAGAAGCGGGGCCCCACAGATACGCAGTATTTT,CASSLLQKRGPTDTQYF
NA,TRBV27,NA,TRBJ2-7,TGTGCCAGCAGCCTGACGGTCAACTCCTACGAGCAGTACTTC,CASSLTVNSYEQYF
NA,TRBV19,NA,TRBJ1-1,TGTGCCAGTAGTACTACGGAGAACACTGAAGCTTTCTTT,CASSTTENTEAFF
NA,TRBV20-1,NA,TRBJ2-7,TGCAGTGCTAGAGGGTCAAGCGAGCAGTACTTC,CSARGSSEQYF
NA,TRBV5-1,NA,TRBJ2-7,TGCGCCAGCAGCGACCCGGGTGACTACGAGCAGTACTTC,CASSDPGDYEQYF
NA,TRBV6-5,NA,TRBJ2-1,TGTGCCAGCAGTTCCACTCCCTACAATGAGCAGTTCTTC,CASSSTPYNEQFF
NA,TRBV19,TRBD1,TRBJ1-5,TGTGCCAGTAGCACGGCAGGGGGGTACAATCAGCCCCAGCATTTT,CASSTAGGYNQPQHF
NA,TRBV5-1,NA,TRBJ1-1,TGCGCCAGCAGCTTCATTTCCCCCGACCAAGATGGAGCTTTCTTT,CASSFISPDQDGAFF
NA,TRBV18,NA,TRBJ2-3,TGTGCCAGCTCCGATGATCGGGGCGGGACGGGGGATACGCAGTATTTT,CASSDDRGGTGDTQYF